The 17 T cell receptor beta chains given below trace back to one sample, sequenced in a study of shared clonotypes between healthy human individuals. The data were produced by immunoSEQ multiplex PCR, yet TCRdb's version contains in-frame clones alone and is incomplete. The table lists about 1.4 million clones, roughly 96% of them singletons. Sequenced sample: naive CD4+ T cells sorted from blood. Subset noted: CD45RA+ positively selected. The source is a man in his thirties or forties in good health.

V gene TRBV27 combines with J gene TRBJ2-3, with 10 bases fitting TRBD2. This CDR3 is built from 17 residues. CDR1 MNHEY and CDR2 SMNVEV come from the germline V gene (reference sequence). The V gene end was trimmed by 3 bases and the J gene end by 3 bases; junction bases not matched to a gene: 9. The CDR3: CASSFGLAVLGTDTQYF. The CDR3 region has the DNA TGTGCCAGCAGTTTTGGACTAGCGGTCCTGGGGACAGATACGCAGTATTTT.

Remarks on this clone: Other DNA variants within this sample encode the same CDR3. V usage is TRBV7-6 and J usage is TRBJ1-5, with a tentative D call TRBD1 (6 bases). V gave up 5 bases and J gave up 4 bases, with 12 bases separating them. The germline gives CDR1 SGHVS, CDR2 FNYEAQ. The CDR3 covers 14 residues. The CDR3 sequence is CASSLDTGNQPQHF. CDR3 nucleotide sequence: TGTGCCAGCAGCCTCGATACAGGGAATCAGCCCCAGCATTTT.

The chain recombines TRBV25-1 with TRBJ2-7; possible D gene TRBD1, 6 bases. From germline, CDR1 is MGHDK and CDR2 SYGVNS. Trimming took off 5 bases at V and 5 bases at J, with 13 bases between the two ends. The CDR3 length is 13 residues. The CDR3 DNA is TGTGCCAGCAGTTGGGACATGCCCAACGAGCAGTACTTC. It codes for CASSWDMPNEQYF.

This clone appeared once. CDR3 bases: TGTGCCAGCAGCCCTCCCGGGAGTGGATACGAGCAGTACTTC. It is translated as CASSPPGSGYEQYF. The genes are TRBV28 and TRBJ2-7; TRBD2 is a possible D gene (6 bases). V lost 6 bases and J lost 4, with 16 bases in between. CDR1 and CDR2 (germline): MDHEN, SYDVKM. This CDR3 contains 14 residues.

The chain recombines TRBV5-1 with TRBJ2-6, with TRBD1 matching over 7 bases. This CDR3 has 17 residues. Germline CDR1 SGHRS, CDR2 YFSETQ. Trimming at V came to 0 bases and at J to 2 bases, leaving 5 bases not matched to a gene. The CDR3 protein is CASSLEGTGAGANVLTF. CDR3 coding DNA: TGCGCCAGCAGCTTGGAAGGTACAGGGGCTGGGGCCAACGTCCTGACTTTC.

J is TRBJ2-5 and V is TRBV2; 13 bases line up with TRBD2. CDR1 and CDR2 from the germline V gene are SNHLY and FYNNEI. Trimming at V came to 8 bases and at J to 5 bases, leaving 8 bases not matched to a gene. This CDR3 contains 15 residues. CDR3 nucleotides: TGTGCCAGCGGACTAGCGGGAGTGGTATTGGAGACCCAGTACTTC. Translating gives CASGLAGVVLETQYF.

V and J are TRBV5-1 and TRBJ1-1; D uncertain. The CDR3 is 17 residues long. V was shortened by 0 bases and J by 1 base, with 16 bases between the two germline ends. The germline V gene has CDR1 SGHRS and CDR2 YFSETQ. The CDR3 nucleotides read TGCGCCAGCAGCTTGGCTCCGTGGGCGGTAGCGAACACTGAAGCTTTCTTT. Translated: CASSLAPWAVANTEAFF.

The chain links TRBV18 to TRBJ2-3; TRBD2 matches at 10 bases. Germline V CDR1 and CDR2: KGHSH, LQKENI. The V segment lost 3 bases and the J segment 6 bases; nucleotides outside the gene matches: 15. This CDR3 spans 18 amino acids. This CDR3 reads CASSPQPLKREGLDTQYF. The CDR3 bases are TGTGCCAGCTCACCTCAACCCTTGAAGCGGGAGGGCCTGGATACGCAGTATTTT.

The CDR3 DNA is TGTGCCAGCAGTGTCCGACAGGGGGCGGGGTACGAGCAGTACTTC. Amino acid sequence: CASSVRQGAGYEQYF. This chain links TRBV6-4 with TRBJ2-7; 10 nucleotides match TRBD1. The CDR3 contains 15 residues. V was clipped by 4 bases and J by 4 bases; unmatched bases: 7. From germline, CDR1 is MRHNA and CDR2 SNTAGT.

The chain uses TRBV28 and TRBJ2-3; D is possibly TRBD1 (5 bases). The CDR3 contains 14 residues. Trimming pared 7 bases from V and 3 bases from J, leaving 14 bases between. Per germline, CDR1 MDHEN and CDR2 SYDVKM. In DNA, the CDR3 is TGTGCCAGCACAGGGATCCGGAGTACAGATACGCAGTATTTT. Protein product: CASTGIRSTDTQYF.

This chain links TRBV5-1 with TRBJ1-1; TRBD1 might be the D (6 bases). Germline V lookup: CDR1 SGHRS, CDR2 YFSETQ. The CDR3 has 15 residues. V was clipped by 0 bases and J by 2 bases, with 11 bases between them. DNA for the CDR3: TGCGCCAGCAGCTTGGCGGGGGCGGATAACACTGAAGCTTTCTTT. Its translation is CASSLAGADNTEAFF.

The chain combines TRBV5-1 with TRBJ2-5; maybe TRBD1 (6 bases). V lost 4 bases and J 5 bases, leaving 21 bases between the germline ends. The CDR3 covers 16 residues. Germline values: CDR1 SGHRS, CDR2 YFSETQ. The CDR3 DNA reads TGCGCCAGCAGCGGAACGACAGGCGACGGGTACGAGACCCAGTACTTC. Its protein product is CASSGTTGDGYETQYF.

This chain joins TRBV19 and TRBJ2-1; the D gene is possibly TRBD2 (5 bases). This CDR3 is 16 amino acids long. Between the trimmed V and J ends, which lost 6 bases and 1 base, there was a span of 16 bases. Germline V gene data show CDR1 as LNHDA and CDR2 as SQIVND (reference sequence). CDR3 bases: TGTGCCAGTAGGTTGGACTGGGAACTATCCTACAATGAGCAGTTCTTC. This codes for CASRLDWELSYNEQFF.

V and J are TRBV10-1 and TRBJ2-7, with a weak D call TRBD2 (5 bases). Trimming removed 0 bases from V and 2 bases from J, with 11 bases in between. This CDR3 is built from 15 residues. Germline V gene sequence: CDR1 WNHNN, CDR2 SYGVQD (reference sequence). Written as DNA, the CDR3 is TGCGCCAGCAGTGAGTCCGCCAGCGGCACCTACGAGCAGTACTTC. It specifies CASSESASGTYEQYF.

The J gene is TRBJ2-7, the V gene TRBV28; 8 positions agree with TRBD2. The V gene end was trimmed by 5 bases and the J gene end by 2 bases; junction bases not matched to a gene: 8. Germline V gives CDR1 MDHEN, CDR2 SYDVKM. CDR3 length equals 15 residues. This chain's CDR3 is CASSPSGSPPYEQYF. The CDR3 nucleotides are TGTGCCAGCAGTCCCAGCGGGAGTCCACCCTACGAGCAGTACTTC.

The chain carries TRBV11-3 and TRBJ1-3; weak D call: TRBD1 (5 bases). V shed 4 bases and J shed 0 bases, with 7 bases lying between them. The V gene's germline CDR1 is SGHNT and CDR2 YENEEA. The CDR3 is made up of 14 amino acids. CDR3 protein: CASSSGNSGNTIYF. In DNA form, the CDR3 reads TGTGCCAGCAGCTCAGGGAACTCTGGAAACACCATATATTTT.

As DNA, the CDR3 is TGTGCCAGCTCACCACGAGAAAAAGGACAGGTACTTTTAGGAGGCTACACCTTC. Encoded protein: CASSPREKGQVLLGGYTF. The rearrangement joins TRBV18 to TRBJ1-2, with 7 bases fitting TRBD1. The trim removed 1 base at V and 8 bases at J, leaving 19 bases unmatched. Germline assignment: CDR1 KGHSH and CDR2 LQKENI. The length of the CDR3 is 18 residues.